This passage covers 31 T cell receptor beta chains from one sample sequenced in a study of blood T cell repertoires in COVID-19. Only in-frame clones appear in the TCRdb table, and some are missing; sequencing was by immunoSEQ multiplex PCR. The top ten clones hold roughly 12% of a sample with about 270,000 clones, roughly nine tenths of them seen once. Sequenced sample: peripheral blood. Receptors originate from a woman aged 25 to 39 with COVID-19, enrolled during active disease.

This chain connects TRBV6-9 to TRBJ1-1; TRBD1 agrees at 7 bases. Germline CDR1 is MNHGY and CDR2 is SVAAGI. After removal of 0 bases from V and 3 bases from J, the junction contained 4 bases not matched to a gene. CDR3 size: 15 residues. CDR3 loop: CASSYSLGQDTEAFF. CDR3 DNA sequence: TGTGCCAGCAGTTATTCACTAGGACAGGACACTGAAGCTTTCTTT.

The V gene is TRBV11-2, the J gene TRBJ1-6; D remains ambiguous. Germline assignment: CDR1 SGHAT and CDR2 FQNNGV. CDR3 size: 16 residues. The V end lost 1 base, the J end lost 4 bases, and 11 bases lay between the germline ends. Written as DNA, the CDR3 is TGTGCCAGCAGCTTAGTACGCAGCGATTATAATTCACCCCTCCACTTT. This translates into CASSLVRSDYNSPLHF.

The chain links TRBV5-1 to TRBJ2-7; D gene uncertain. Trimming stripped 7 bases from V and 8 bases from J, with 19 bases between. The CDR3 sequence is 13 residues long. Germline CDR1 SGHRS, CDR2 YFSETQ. The CDR3 DNA is TGCGCCAGCCGAGGTGGAAAGGATAACAAGCAGTACTTC. It encodes CASRGGKDNKQYF. The full variable domain, rest sourced from reference TRBV5-1 and TRBJ2-7, is KAGVTQTPRYLIKTRGQQVTLSCSPISGHRSVSWYQQTPGQGLQFLFEYFSETQRNKGNFPGRFSGRQFSNSRSEMNVSTLELGDSALYLCASRGGKDNKQYFGPGTRLTVT.

The chain links TRBV30 to TRBJ1-6, with 9 bases fitting TRBD1. The CDR3 extends over 15 amino acids. The V and J ends lost 0 bases and 10 bases, in that order; junction bases with no gene match: 7. Per the germline V gene, CDR1 is GTSNPN and CDR2 is SVGIG (reference sequence). CDR3 amino acids: CAWSVLGTGNSPLHF. CDR3 nucleotide sequence: TGTGCCTGGAGTGTACTGGGGACAGGGAACTCACCCCTCCACTTT.

The rearrangement joins TRBV5-5 to TRBJ1-3, with D perhaps TRBD1 (5 bases). This CDR3 has 17 amino acids. The germline CDR1 and CDR2 sequences are SGHKS and YYEKEE (reference sequence). V gave up 4 bases and J gave up 0 bases, with 17 bases separating them. Here the CDR3 DNA reads TGTGCCAGCAGCCTCCTAGACAGTCTTTTCTCTGGAAACACCATATATTTT. This translates into CASSLLDSLFSGNTIYF.

The chain joins TRBV19 to TRBJ1-4, with 9 bases lining up with TRBD1. In germline, CDR1 is LNHDA, CDR2 SQIVND (reference sequence). The CDR3 has 18 residues. V trimming: 6 bases; J trimming: 0 bases; junction bases outside the gene matches: 11. The CDR3 bases are TGTGCCAGTAGCCGCAGCGGGACAGGGCCTGCAACTAATGAAAAACTGTTTTTT. Encoded protein: CASSRSGTGPATNEKLFF.

The J gene is TRBJ1-1, the V gene TRBV15; 8 bases are a match to TRBD1. CDR3 length: 14 residues. V lost 3 bases to trimming and J lost 5 bases; unmatched junction nucleotides: 5. The germline gives CDR1 LNHNV, CDR2 YYDKDF (reference sequence). CDR3 in DNA: TGTGCCACCAGCAGGGACAGGGTGGGGACTGAAGCTTTCTTT. It translates to CATSRDRVGTEAFF.

V is TRBV6-1 and J is TRBJ1-6, with TRBD1 matching over 7 bases. This CDR3 has 16 residues. CDR1 MNHNS and CDR2 SASEGT come from the germline V gene. V was clipped by 3 bases and J by 9 bases; unmatched bases: 11. The CDR3 sequence is CASSDPHRTGFSPLHF. The CDR3 bases are TGTGCCAGCAGTGACCCACACCGGACAGGCTTTTCACCCCTCCACTTT.

This clone has just a few counts. The gene calls are TRBV5-1 and TRBJ1-1, with TRBD1 as a possible D gene (6 bases). The V gene's germline CDR1 is SGHRS and CDR2 YFSETQ. Trimming removed 7 bases from V and 1 base from J, with 11 bases in between. CDR3 length: 13 amino acids. CDR3 in DNA: TGCGCCAGCGGGGGCGCCGGGAACACTGAAGCTTTCTTT. Translating gives CASGGAGNTEAFF. The whole variable domain, filled in from reference TRBV5-1 and TRBJ1-1, reads KAGVTQTPRYLIKTRGQQVTLSCSPISGHRSVSWYQQTPGQGLQFLFEYFSETQRNKGNFPGRFSGRQFSNSRSEMNVSTLELGDSALYLCASGGAGNTEAFFGQGTRLTVV.

CDR3 DNA: TGTGCCAGCAGCTTGACAGGCAGGTCCACAGATACGCAGTATTTT. Translated, it gives CASSLTGRSTDTQYF. The chain is built from TRBV5-6 and TRBJ2-3; maybe TRBD1 (5 bases). V dropped 1 base and J dropped 2 bases, with 11 bases sitting between them. The germline V gene has CDR1 SGHDT and CDR2 YYEEEE. CDR3 length equals 15 residues. Using reference TRBV5-6 and TRBJ2-3 for the parts outside the CDR3, the full variable domain is DAGVTQSPTHLIKTRGQQVTLRCSPKSGHDTVSWYQQALGQGPQFIFQYYEEEERQRGNFPDRFSGHQFPNYSSELNVNALLLGDSALYLCASSLTGRSTDTQYFGPGTRLTVL.

V gene TRBV4-2 combines with J gene TRBJ2-7; D unclear. Germline V lookup: CDR1 LGHNA, CDR2 YNFKEQ. Trimming took off 1 base at V and 0 bases at J, with 7 bases between the two ends. The CDR3 totals 14 residues. In DNA, the CDR3 is TGTGCCAGCAGCCAAGTTTTCGGCTCCTACGAGCAGTACTTC. Its translation is CASSQVFGSYEQYF.

In this sample, this clone turned up once. The chain has TRBV11-2 and TRBJ2-1; TRBD2 matches 11 bases. CDR3 length: 17 amino acids. Per germline, CDR1 SGHAT and CDR2 FQNNGV. V trimming: 4 bases; J trimming: 7 bases; junction bases outside the gene matches: 12. The CDR3 DNA follows: TGTGCCAGCAGCTCAATCGTGACTAGCGGGGTGAGGAATGAGCAGTTCTTC. It translates to CASSSIVTSGVRNEQFF.

This clone was seen only once. The rearrangement joins TRBV19 to TRBJ2-1, with TRBD1 matching over 10 bases. This CDR3 region has 13 residues. V was clipped by 9 bases and J by 7 bases; unmatched bases: 6. Germline CDR1 is LNHDA and CDR2 is SQIVND (reference sequence). As DNA, the CDR3 is TGTGCCAGCAGACAGGGGGCAAGGAATGAGCAGTTCTTC. It is translated as CASRQGARNEQFF.

CDR3 amino acids: CASSIRTSGSPRDYEQYF. The DNA of the CDR3 is TGTGCCAGTAGTATTCGAACCAGCGGGTCTCCTAGGGACTACGAGCAGTACTTC. The V call is TRBV19, the J call TRBJ2-7, with TRBD2 as a possible D gene (6 bases). Germline loops: CDR1 LNHDA, CDR2 SQIVND (reference sequence). There are 18 residues in the CDR3. With 3 bases removed from V and 3 bases from J, the gap between germline ends came to 24 bases.

V gene TRBV6-5 combines with J gene TRBJ2-5, with a tentative D call TRBD2 (6 bases). CDR1 and CDR2 from the germline V gene are MNHEY and SVGAGI. Trimming stripped 6 bases from V and 6 bases from J, with 17 bases between. The CDR3 loop spans 14 amino acids. This chain's CDR3 is CASRPASSVKTQYF. In DNA form, the CDR3 reads TGTGCCAGCAGGCCCGCCTCTAGCGTGAAGACCCAGTACTTC.

V gene TRBV5-1 combines with J gene TRBJ1-2; TRBD1 agrees at 7 bases. Germline trimming cut 4 bases from V and 4 bases from J; bases unmatched to any gene: 19. The length of the CDR3 is 18 residues. Germline-derived CDR1 and CDR2 are SGHRS and YFSETQ. The CDR3 bases are TGCGCCAGCAGCCCGACCCGGGACAGTCTACACACGATCTATGGCTACACCTTC. The encoded protein is CASSPTRDSLHTIYGYTF.

This chain uses TRBV11-2 with TRBJ2-1; D is possibly TRBD2 (5 bases). Germline V lookup: CDR1 SGHAT, CDR2 FQNNGV. The CDR3 is 15 residues long. The germline V and J ends were trimmed by 1 base and 2 bases, with 9 bases remaining between them. CDR3 region: CASSLASGPYNEQFF. CDR3 bases: TGTGCCAGCAGCTTAGCCAGCGGCCCCTACAATGAGCAGTTCTTC.

This chain connects TRBV7-8 to TRBJ1-2, with a possible D match to TRBD1 (5 bases). Trimming removed 0 bases at V and 0 bases at J, with 11 bases between. The CDR3 has 16 amino acids. The germline gives CDR1 SGHVS, CDR2 FQNEAQ. CDR3 residues: CASSLAPGNPNYGYTF. CDR3 bases: TGTGCCAGCAGCTTAGCCCCAGGGAATCCTAACTATGGCTACACCTTC.

The rearrangement links TRBV5-4 to TRBJ1-4; 7 bases match TRBD1. Trimming at V came to 0 bases and at J to 6 bases, leaving 2 bases not matched to a gene. This CDR3 is 14 amino acids long. CDR1 is SGHNT, CDR2 YYREEE, per germline (reference sequence). DNA of the CDR3: TGTGCCAGCAGCTTGGTCGGGACAGATGAAAAACTGTTTTTT. Protein: CASSLVGTDEKLFF.

V and J are TRBV7-2 and TRBJ2-1; D possibly corresponds to TRBD2 (6 bases). The CDR3 is 15 residues long. Looked up from germline, CDR1 is SGHTA and CDR2 is FQGNSA. Trimming left V 5 bases short and J 4 bases short, with 15 bases between. The CDR3 loop is CASSIRLGGYNEQFF. The CDR3 region has the DNA TGTGCCAGCAGCATCAGACTGGGAGGATACAATGAGCAGTTCTTC.

This chain joins TRBV19 and TRBJ1-4; maybe TRBD1 (6 bases). Germline V gives CDR1 LNHDA, CDR2 SQIVND (reference sequence). The V end was cut by 5 bases, the J end by 7 bases, with 17 bases between. The CDR3 loop spans 15 amino acids. The CDR3 DNA is TGTGCCAGTAGTCTCTACTACAGGGTTAGTGAAAAACTGTTTTTT. Amino acids: CASSLYYRVSEKLFF. The full variable domain, rest sourced from reference TRBV19 and TRBJ1-4, is DGGITQSPKYLFRKEGQNVTLSCEQNLNHDAMYWYRQDPGQGLRLIYYSQIVNDFQKGDIAEGYSVSREKKESFPLTVTSAQKNPTAFYLCASSLYYRVSEKLFFGSGTQLSVL.

This clone was seen once. The rearrangement links TRBV4-2 to TRBJ2-7; D unresolved. V dropped 1 base and J dropped 2 bases, with 3 bases sitting between them. CDR1 and CDR2 from the germline V gene are LGHNA and YNFKEQ. This CDR3 has 12 residues. The CDR3 DNA reads TGTGCCAGCAGCCAAGGAGCCTACGAGCAGTACTTC. It encodes CASSQGAYEQYF.

This clone was detected once. This sequence joins TRBV19 and TRBJ2-6; TRBD1 aligns across 9 bases. V was pared by 8 bases and J by 3 bases, with 14 bases of the junction left unmatched. In germline, CDR1 is LNHDA, CDR2 SQIVND (reference sequence). The CDR3 extends over 18 amino acids. The CDR3 nucleotides are TGTGCCAGTGGCCCCGGGACAGGGCTTCCCCTTGGGGCCAACGTCCTGACTTTC. The encoded protein is CASGPGTGLPLGANVLTF.

The chain employs TRBV6-5 and TRBJ2-7, with TRBD2 identical over 9 bases. CDR3 length: 15 residues. The J segment lost 5 bases and the V segment lost 6 bases, leaving 11 bases of the junction unmatched. Germline CDR1 and CDR2: MNHEY and SVGAGI. CDR3 sequence: CASRGAGTSFHEQYF. In DNA form, the CDR3 reads TGTGCCAGCAGAGGGGCCGGGACTAGCTTCCACGAGCAGTACTTC.

CDR3 nucleotides: TGTGCCAGCAGTGCGACACGTGAAGCTTTCTTT. Its protein is CASSATREAFF. The V and J genes are TRBV12-3 or TRBV12-4 and TRBJ1-1, with D hard to call. The CDR3 has 11 amino acids. V lost 5 bases to trimming and J lost 7 bases, with 8 bases between them.

This chain uses TRBV9 with TRBJ2-1; 9 nucleotides align to TRBD2. V lost 0 bases and J lost 6; bases outside the gene matches: 4. The CDR3 spans 15 residues. Looked up from germline, CDR1 is SGDLS and CDR2 is YYNGEE. The CDR3 DNA sequence: TGTGCCAGCAGCGTAGAAGCTAGCGGGATCAATGAGCAGTTCTTC. Translation: CASSVEASGINEQFF.

The chain joins TRBV19 to TRBJ1-2, with 9 bases matching TRBD1. The CDR3 runs to 14 residues. Germline V CDR1 and CDR2: LNHDA, SQIVND (reference sequence). J was trimmed by 8 bases and V by 7 bases; bases with no gene match: 11. The CDR3 loop reads CASTPTGGAAGYTF. CDR3 coding DNA: TGTGCCAGTACCCCGACAGGGGGGGCCGCAGGCTACACCTTC.

The CDR3 region is CSVGIDRVSTDTQYF. CDR3 bases: TGCAGCGTTGGCATCGACAGGGTTAGCACAGATACGCAGTATTTT. This chain joins TRBV29-1 and TRBJ2-3; TRBD1 matches at 7 bases. In germline, CDR1 is SQVTM, CDR2 ANQGSEA. Losses at the gene ends were 4 bases for V and 0 bases for J; bases not matched to a gene: 7. This CDR3 region has 15 residues.

The V call is TRBV21-1, the J call TRBJ1-3; the table's D call TRBD1 went unverified against the DNA. TRBV21-1 is classified as a pseudogene. The length of the CDR3 is 16 residues. For the CDR3, the DNA is TGTGCCAGCACCAAACCTCAGGGGACATCTGGAAACACCATATATTTT. Amino acids: CASTKPQGTSGNTIYF.

The chain is built from TRBV3-1 (or the pseudogene TRBV3-2) and TRBJ2-2, with D possibly TRBD2 on 5 matching bases. Trimming shortened V by 3 bases and J by 4 bases, and 15 bases separated the two germline ends. CDR1 LGHDT and CDR2 YNNKEL come from the germline V gene (reference sequence). The length of the CDR3 is 16 residues. The CDR3 sequence is CASSHLWGAGTGELFF. CDR3 sequence (DNA): TGTGCCAGCAGCCACCTATGGGGAGCCGGCACCGGGGAGCTGTTTTTT.

This clone was counted a few times. The rearrangement links TRBV3-1 (or the pseudogene TRBV3-2) to TRBJ1-1, with D tentatively TRBD1 (6 bases). The germline CDR1 and CDR2 sequences are LGHDT and YNNKEL (reference sequence). There are 13 residues in the CDR3. V was pared by 8 bases and J by 1 base, with 11 bases between. The CDR3 DNA reads as TGTGCCAGCTCTCAACAGGGGAACACTGAAGCTTTCTTT. Translation gives CASSQQGNTEAFF.